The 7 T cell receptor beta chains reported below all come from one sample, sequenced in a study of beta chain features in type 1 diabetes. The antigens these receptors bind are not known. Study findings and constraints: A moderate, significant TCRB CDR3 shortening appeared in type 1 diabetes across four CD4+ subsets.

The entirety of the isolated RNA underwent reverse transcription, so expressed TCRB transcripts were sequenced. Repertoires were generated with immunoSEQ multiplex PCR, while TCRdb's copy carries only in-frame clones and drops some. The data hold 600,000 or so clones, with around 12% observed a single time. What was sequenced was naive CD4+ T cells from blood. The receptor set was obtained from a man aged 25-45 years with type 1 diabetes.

CDR3 sequence: CASSSQGDQPQHF. The CDR3 nucleotides read TGTGCCAGCAGCTCTCAGGGTGATCAGCCCCAGCATTTT. The chain recombines TRBV7-6 with TRBJ1-5, with a tentative D call TRBD1 (5 bases). V gave up 4 bases and J gave up 5 bases, with 9 bases separating them. Germline loops: CDR1 SGHVS, CDR2 FNYEAQ. CDR3 size: 13 residues.

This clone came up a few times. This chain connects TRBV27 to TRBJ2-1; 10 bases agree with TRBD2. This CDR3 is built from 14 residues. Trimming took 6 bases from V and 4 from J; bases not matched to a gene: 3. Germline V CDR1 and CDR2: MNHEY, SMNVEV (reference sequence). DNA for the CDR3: TGTGCCAGCAGGCGGACTAGCGGTTACAATGAGCAGTTCTTC. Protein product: CASRRTSGYNEQFF.

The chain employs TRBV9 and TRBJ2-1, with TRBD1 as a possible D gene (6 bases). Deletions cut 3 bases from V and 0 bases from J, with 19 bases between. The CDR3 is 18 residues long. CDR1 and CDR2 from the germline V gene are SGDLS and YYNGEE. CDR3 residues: CASSASWTAIFSYNEQFF. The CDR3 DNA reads TGTGCCAGCAGCGCAAGTTGGACAGCCATCTTCTCCTACAATGAGCAGTTCTTC. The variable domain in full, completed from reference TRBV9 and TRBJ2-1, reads DSGVTQTPKHLITATGQRVTLRCSPRSGDLSVYWYQQSLDQGLQFLIQYYNGEERAKGNILERFSAQQFPDLHSELNLSSLELGDSALYFCASSASWTAIFSYNEQFFGPGTRLTVL.

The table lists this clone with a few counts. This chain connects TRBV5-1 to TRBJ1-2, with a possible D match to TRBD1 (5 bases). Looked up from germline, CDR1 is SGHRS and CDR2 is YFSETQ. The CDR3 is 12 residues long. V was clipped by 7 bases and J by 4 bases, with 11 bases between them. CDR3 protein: CASAGAFYGYTF. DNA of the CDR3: TGCGCCAGCGCCGGGGCTTTCTATGGCTACACCTTC.

As DNA, the CDR3 is TGTGCCAGCAGCCCACCGGGGACAGGGGTTACCGGGGAGCTGTTTTTT. It specifies CASSPPGTGVTGELFF. The genes are TRBV7-9 and TRBJ2-2; TRBD1 matches at 10 bases. V gave up 5 bases and J gave up 5 bases; unmatched junction bases: 8. The CDR3 sequence is 16 residues long. Germline CDR1 SEHNR, CDR2 FQNEAQ (reference sequence).

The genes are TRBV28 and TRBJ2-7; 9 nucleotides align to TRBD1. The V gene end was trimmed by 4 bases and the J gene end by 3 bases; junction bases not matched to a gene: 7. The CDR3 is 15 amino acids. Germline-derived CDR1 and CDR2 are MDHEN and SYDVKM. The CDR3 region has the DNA TGTGCCAGCAGTTCTCCGGGACAGGGTTACTACGAGCAGTACTTC. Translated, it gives CASSSPGQGYYEQYF.

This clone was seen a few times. CDR3 in DNA: TGTGCCAGCAGCCATTGGCGACTAGCGGGGGCTGAAAATGAGCAGTTCTTC. This encodes CASSHWRLAGAENEQFF. V is TRBV14 and J is TRBJ2-1, with TRBD2 matching over 12 bases. J lost 7 bases, V lost 3 bases, and 10 bases had no gene match. This CDR3 has 17 residues. The germline V gene has CDR1 SGHDN and CDR2 FVKESK.